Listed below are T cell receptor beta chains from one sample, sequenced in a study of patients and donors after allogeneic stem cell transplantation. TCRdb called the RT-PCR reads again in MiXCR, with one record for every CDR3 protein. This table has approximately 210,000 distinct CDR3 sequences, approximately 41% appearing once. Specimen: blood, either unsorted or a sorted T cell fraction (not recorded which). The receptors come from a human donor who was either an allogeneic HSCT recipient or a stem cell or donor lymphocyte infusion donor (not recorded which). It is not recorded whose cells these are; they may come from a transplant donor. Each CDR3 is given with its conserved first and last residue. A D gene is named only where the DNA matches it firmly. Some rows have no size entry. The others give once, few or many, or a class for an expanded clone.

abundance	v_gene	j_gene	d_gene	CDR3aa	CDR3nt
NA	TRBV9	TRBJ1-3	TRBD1	CASSVGDRGGNTIYF	TGTGCCAGCAGCGTAGGGGACAGGGGGGGAAACACCATATATTTT
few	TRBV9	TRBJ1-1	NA	CASSAVPSTEAFF	TGTGCCAGCAGCGCAGTCCCGTCCACTGAAGCTTTCTTT
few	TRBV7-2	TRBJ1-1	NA	CASSLYSTEAFF	TGTGCCAGCAGCTTATATTCCACTGAAGCTTTCTTT
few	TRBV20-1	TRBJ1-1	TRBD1	CSATTGEAEAFF	TGCAGTGCTACCACAGGGGAAGCTGAAGCTTTCTTT
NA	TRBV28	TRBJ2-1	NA	CASSLTGWNNEQFF	TGTGCCAGCAGCTTAACAGGGTGGAACAATGAGCAGTTCTTC
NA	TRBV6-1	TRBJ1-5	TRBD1	CASSAGTVYSNQPQHF	TGTGCCAGCAGTGCCGGGACAGTATATAGCAATCAGCCCCAGCATTTT
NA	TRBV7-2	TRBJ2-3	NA	CASSPGRLTTDTQYF	TGTGCCAGCAGCCCCGGCCGCCTGACTACAGATACGCAGTATTTT
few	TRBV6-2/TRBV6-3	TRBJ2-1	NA	CASSYSVGGDRVEQFF	TGTGCCAGCAGTTACTCGGTTGGCGGTGACAGAGTTGAGCAGTTCTTC
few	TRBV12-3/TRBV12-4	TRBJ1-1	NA	CASKETGLNTEAFF	TGTGCCAGCAAAGAGACAGGTTTAAACACTGAAGCTTTCTTT
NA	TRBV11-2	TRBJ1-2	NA	CASSLAGQLYGYTF	TGTGCCAGCAGCTTAGCCGGTCAGCTCTATGGCTACACCTTC
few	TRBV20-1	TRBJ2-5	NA	CSPWKSGEETQYF	TGCAGTCCCTGGAAGAGCGGTGAGGAGACCCAGTACTTC
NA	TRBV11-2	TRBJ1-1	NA	CASSSDNPEDWTEAFF	TGTGCCAGCAGCTCAGATAACCCGGAGGATTGGACTGAAGCTTTCTTT
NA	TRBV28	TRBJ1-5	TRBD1	CASSPRQGPYNQPQHF	TGTGCCAGCAGCCCTAGACAGGGGCCCTACAATCAGCCCCAGCATTTT
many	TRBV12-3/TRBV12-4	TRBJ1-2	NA	CASSSRGVRSYGYTF	TGTGCCAGCAGTTCGAGGGGGGTACGGAGCTATGGCTACACCTTC
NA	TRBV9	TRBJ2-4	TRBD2	CASSVGTSGRLAKNIQYF	TGTGCCAGCAGCGTAGGGACTAGCGGGAGATTAGCCAAAAACATTCAGTACTTC
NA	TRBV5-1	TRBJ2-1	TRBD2	CASSLEGLAVGYAQFF	TGCGCCAGCAGCTTGGAGGGACTAGCGGTTGGGTACGCGCAGTTCTTC
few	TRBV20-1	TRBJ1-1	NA	CSASDTLNTEAFF	TGCAGTGCTAGCGACACCCTGAACACTGAAGCTTTCTTT
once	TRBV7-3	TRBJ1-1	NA	CASSPGSPRGTEAFF	TGTGCCAGCAGCCCGGGCTCTCCGAGAGGCACTGAAGCTTTCTTT
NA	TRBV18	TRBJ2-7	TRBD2	CASSRDYSYEQYF	TGTGCCAGTTCCCGGGACTATTCCTACGAGCAGTACTTC
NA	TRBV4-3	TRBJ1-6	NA	CASSQVPPNSPLHF	TGCGCCAGCAGCCAAGTGCCTCCCAATTCACCCCTCCACTTT
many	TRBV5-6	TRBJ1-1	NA	CASSYTGNTEAFF	TGTGCCAGCAGCTATACAGGGAACACTGAAGCTTTCTTT
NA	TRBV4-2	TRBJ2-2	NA	CASSQTGRNTGELFF	TGTGCCAGCAGCCAAACGGGACGGAACACCGGGGAGCTGTTTTTT
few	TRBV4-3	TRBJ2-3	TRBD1	CASSQAGGADTQYF	TGCGCCAGCAGCCAAGCAGGGGGCGCAGATACGCAGTATTTT
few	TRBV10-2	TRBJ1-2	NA	CASRDSSENGYTF	TGCGCCAGCAGGGACAGCTCGGAAAATGGCTACACCTTC
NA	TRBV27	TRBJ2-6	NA	CASSLNPLGGANVLTF	TGTGCCAGCAGTTTAAACCCTCTGGGAGGGGCCAACGTCCTGACTTTC
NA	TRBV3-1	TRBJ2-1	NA	CASSQDGTPEQFF	TGTGCCAGCAGCCAGGACGGGACTCCTGAGCAGTTCTTC
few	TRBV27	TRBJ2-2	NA	CASSPGVDTGELFF	TGTGCCAGCAGTCCAGGCGTCGACACCGGGGAGCTGTTTTTT
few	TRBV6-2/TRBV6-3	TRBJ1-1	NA	CASSAGTNTEAFF	TGTGCCAGCAGTGCTGGGACGAACACTGAAGCTTTCTTT
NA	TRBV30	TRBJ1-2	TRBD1	CAWSPGQGLLTTF	TGTGCCTGGAGTCCGGGACAGGGTCTCCTGACGACCTTC
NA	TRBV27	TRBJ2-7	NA	CASRPGWTVTYEQYF	TGTGCCAGCAGACCTGGATGGACAGTAACCTACGAGCAGTACTTC
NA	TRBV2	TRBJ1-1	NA	CASTMGALGEAFF	TGTGCCAGCACCATGGGGGCATTGGGTGAAGCTTTCTTT
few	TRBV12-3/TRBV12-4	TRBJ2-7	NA	CASSFGLSYEQYF	TGTGCCAGCAGTTTCGGGCTAAGCTACGAGCAGTACTTC
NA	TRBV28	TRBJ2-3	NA	CASSFIADTDTQYF	TGTGCCAGCAGTTTCATAGCGGACACAGATACGCAGTATTTT
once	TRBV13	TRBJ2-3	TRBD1	CASSTRTGGTDTQYF	TGTGCCAGCAGCACCCGGACAGGGGGCACAGATACGCAGTATTTT
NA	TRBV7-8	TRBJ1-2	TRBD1	CASSLVSQGARGLWANYGYTF	TGTGCCAGCAGCTTAGTTAGCCAAGGGGCCAGGGGGCTTTGGGCTAACTATGGCTACACCTTC
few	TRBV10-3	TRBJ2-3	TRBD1	CASWPGTGFTDTQYF	TGTGCCAGCTGGCCCGGGACAGGGTTCACAGATACGCAGTATTTT
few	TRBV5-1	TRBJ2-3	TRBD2	CASSSGLDTDTQYF	TGCGCCAGCAGCTCTGGACTAGACACAGATACGCAGTATTTT
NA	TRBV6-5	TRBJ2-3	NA	CASSYSSRDTDTQYF	TGTGCCAGCAGTTACTCGAGCAGGGACACAGATACGCAGTATTTT
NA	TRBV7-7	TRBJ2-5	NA	CASSSRYGLYF	TGTGCCAGCAGCTCCCGGTACGGCCTCTACTTC
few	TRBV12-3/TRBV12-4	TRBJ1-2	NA	CASSLNTGGYTF	TGTGCCAGCAGTTTAAACACGGGTGGCTACACCTTC
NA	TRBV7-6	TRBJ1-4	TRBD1	CASAPGQGIEKLFF	TGTGCCAGCGCCCCGGGACAGGGTATTGAAAAACTGTTTTTT
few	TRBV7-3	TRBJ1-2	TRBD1	CASSYTTTGFGVYGYTF	TGTGCCAGCAGCTACACTACGACAGGGTTCGGAGTCTATGGCTACACCTTC
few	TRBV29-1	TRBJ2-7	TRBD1	CSVEVPSTGQTYEQYF	TGCAGCGTTGAAGTCCCTTCGACAGGGCAGACCTACGAGCAGTACTTC
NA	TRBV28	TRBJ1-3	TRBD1	CSSSFAQGARGNTIYF	TGTTCCAGCAGTTTCGCCCAGGGGGCGAGGGGAAACACCATATATTTT
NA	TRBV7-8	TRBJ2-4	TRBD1	CASSPLTGLAKNIQYF	TGTGCCAGCAGCCCATTGACAGGGTTAGCCAAAAACATTCAGTACTTC
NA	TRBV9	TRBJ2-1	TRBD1	CASIGTGNEQFF	TGTGCCAGCATCGGGACAGGGAATGAGCAGTTCTTC
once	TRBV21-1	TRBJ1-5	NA	CASSKKRGSHRMPQPQHF	TGTGCCAGCAGCAAAAAAAGGGGATCCCACAGGATGCCTCAGCCCCAGCATTTT
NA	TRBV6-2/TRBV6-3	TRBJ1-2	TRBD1	CASSYGTDYGYTF	TGTGCCAGCAGTTACGGGACAGACTATGGCTACACCTTC
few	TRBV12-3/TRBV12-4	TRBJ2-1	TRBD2	CASSLDDYWLAGGDYNEQFF	TGTGCCAGCAGTTTGGACGACTACTGGCTGGCGGGAGGGGACTACAATGAGCAGTTCTTC
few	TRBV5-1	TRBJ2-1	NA	CASSHTGSLGYNEQFF	TGCGCCAGCAGCCACACAGGGTCATTGGGTTACAATGAGCAGTTCTTC
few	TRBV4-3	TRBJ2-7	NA	CASSHLRGRMYEQYF	TGCGCCAGCAGCCATCTCCGAGGGAGAATGTACGAGCAGTACTTC
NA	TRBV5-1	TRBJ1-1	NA	CASSSVWGAPEAFF	TGCGCCAGCAGCTCCGTGTGGGGGGCGCCTGAAGCTTTCTTT
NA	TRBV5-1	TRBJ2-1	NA	CASSLPTLASTYNEQFF	TGCGCCAGCAGCTTGCCTACTTTAGCGAGCACCTACAATGAGCAGTTCTTC
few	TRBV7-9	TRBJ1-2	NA	CASSLSTGTDNYGYTF	TGTGCCAGCAGCTTATCGACCGGGACCGACAACTATGGCTACACCTTC
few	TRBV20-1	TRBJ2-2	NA	CSAAGLSTGELFF	TGCAGTGCTGCGGGTCTCTCCACCGGGGAGCTGTTTTTT